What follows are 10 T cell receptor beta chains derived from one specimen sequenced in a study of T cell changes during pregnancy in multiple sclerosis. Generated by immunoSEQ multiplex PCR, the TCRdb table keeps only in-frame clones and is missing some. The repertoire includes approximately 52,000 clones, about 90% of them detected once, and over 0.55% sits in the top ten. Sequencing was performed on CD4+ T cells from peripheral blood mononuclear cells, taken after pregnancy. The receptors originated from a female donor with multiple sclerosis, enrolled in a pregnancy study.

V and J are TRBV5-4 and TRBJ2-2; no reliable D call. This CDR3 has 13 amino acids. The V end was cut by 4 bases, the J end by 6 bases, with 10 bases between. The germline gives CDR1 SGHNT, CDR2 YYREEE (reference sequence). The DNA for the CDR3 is TGTGCCAGCAGCCCGCCGCGGTCCGGGGAGCTGTTTTTT. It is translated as CASSPPRSGELFF.

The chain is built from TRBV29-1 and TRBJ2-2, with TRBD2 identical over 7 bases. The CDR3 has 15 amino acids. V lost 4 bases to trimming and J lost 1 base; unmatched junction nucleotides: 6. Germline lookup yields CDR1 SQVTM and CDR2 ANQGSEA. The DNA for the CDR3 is TGCAGCGTTGCGGCAGGGACTAAGAACACCGGGGAGCTGTTTTTT. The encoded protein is CSVAAGTKNTGELFF.

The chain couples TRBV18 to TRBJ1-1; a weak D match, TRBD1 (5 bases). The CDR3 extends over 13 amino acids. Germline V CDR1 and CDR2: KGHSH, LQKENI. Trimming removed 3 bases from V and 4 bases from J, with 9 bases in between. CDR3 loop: CASSPQGSTEAFF. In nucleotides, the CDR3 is TGTGCCAGCTCACCGCAGGGATCCACTGAAGCTTTCTTT.

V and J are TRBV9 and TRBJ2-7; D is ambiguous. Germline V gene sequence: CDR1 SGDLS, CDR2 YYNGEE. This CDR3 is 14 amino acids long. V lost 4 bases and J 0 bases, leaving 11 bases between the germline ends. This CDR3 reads CASSSTGLSYEQYF. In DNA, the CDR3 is TGTGCCAGCAGCTCCACGGGTCTCTCCTACGAGCAGTACTTC.

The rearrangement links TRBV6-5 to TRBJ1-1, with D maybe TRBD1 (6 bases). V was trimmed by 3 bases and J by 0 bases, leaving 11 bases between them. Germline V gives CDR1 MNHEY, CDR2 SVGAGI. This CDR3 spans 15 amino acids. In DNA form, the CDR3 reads TGTGCCAGCAGTTATTCAGGGACAATGAACACTGAAGCTTTCTTT. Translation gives CASSYSGTMNTEAFF.

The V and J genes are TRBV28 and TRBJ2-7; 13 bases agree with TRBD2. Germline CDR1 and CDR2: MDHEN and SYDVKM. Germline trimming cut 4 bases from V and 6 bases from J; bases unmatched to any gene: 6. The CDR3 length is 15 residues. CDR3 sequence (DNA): TGTGCCAGCAGTTCGGGGACTAGCGGGACTCGCGAGCAGTACTTC. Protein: CASSSGTSGTREQYF.

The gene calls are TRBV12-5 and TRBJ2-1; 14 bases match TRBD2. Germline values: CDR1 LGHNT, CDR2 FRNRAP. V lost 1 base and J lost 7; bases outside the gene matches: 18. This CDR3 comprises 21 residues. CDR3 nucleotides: TGTGCTAGTGGTTTGGGACCCGGGACTAGCGGGAGTTTTACCCCCGCTAATGAGCAGTTCTTC. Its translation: CASGLGPGTSGSFTPANEQFF.

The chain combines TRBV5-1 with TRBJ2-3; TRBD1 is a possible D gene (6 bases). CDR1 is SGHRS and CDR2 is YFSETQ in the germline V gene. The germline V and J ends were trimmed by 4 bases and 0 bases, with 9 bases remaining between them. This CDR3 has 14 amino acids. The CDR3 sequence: CASSQDSSTDTQYF. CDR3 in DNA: TGCGCCAGCAGCCAGGACAGCAGCACAGATACGCAGTATTTT.

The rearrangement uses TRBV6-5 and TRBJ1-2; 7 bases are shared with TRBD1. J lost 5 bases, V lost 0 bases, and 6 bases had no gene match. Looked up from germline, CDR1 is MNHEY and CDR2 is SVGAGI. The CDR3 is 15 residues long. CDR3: CASSYSLGQSYGYTF. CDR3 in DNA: TGTGCCAGCAGTTACTCTTTGGGACAGAGTTATGGCTACACCTTC.

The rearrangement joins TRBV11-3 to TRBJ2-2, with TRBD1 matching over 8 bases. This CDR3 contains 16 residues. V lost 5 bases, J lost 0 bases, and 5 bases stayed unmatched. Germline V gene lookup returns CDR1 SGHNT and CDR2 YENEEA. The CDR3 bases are TGTGCCAGCAGCCCCCTGGACAGGGCGAACACCGGGGAGCTGTTTTTT. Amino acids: CASSPLDRANTGELFF.